This is a list of T cell receptor beta chains from one sample in a study of OX40 agonist ivuxolimab in advanced cancers. Sequencing used immunoSEQ multiplex PCR; TCRdb keeps in-frame clones, though not all of them. The sample consists of about 18,000 clones, around 69% of them appearing once. The sequences come from CD4+ or CD8+ T cells sorted from blood, collected in a trial of the OX40 agonist ivuxolimab. The receptors stem from an adult with an advanced solid tumor such as melanoma, head and neck, liver or kidney cancer. Both conserved end residues are part of each CDR3. A D gene is named only where the DNA matches it firmly. Where a row states a size, it is once, few, many or the class of an expanded clone; other rows omit it.

CDR3 | DNA | length | D | V | size | J
CASSLAGTGNTIYF | TGTGCCAGCAGCTTAGCAGGGACTGGAAACACCATATATTTT | 14 | NA | TRBV7-8 | NA | TRBJ1-3
CASSLGAGGYEQYF | TGTGCCAGCAGCTTAGGGGCAGGGGGGTACGAGCAGTACTTC | 14 | NA | TRBV11-2 | few | TRBJ2-7
CACYARGDAFF | TGTGCCTGCTACGCCAGGGGGGACGCTTTCTTT | 11 | TRBD1 | TRBV30 | NA | TRBJ1-1
CASSPTTILPGTHGYTF | TGTGCCAGCAGCCCGACCACTATCCTTCCAGGCACCCATGGCTACACCTTC | 17 | NA | TRBV5-5 | NA | TRBJ1-2
CASSVGSQGITEAFF | TGTGCCAGCAGCGTAGGATCGCAGGGAATCACTGAAGCTTTCTTT | 15 | NA | TRBV9 | NA | TRBJ1-1
CASSQDYQYNEQFF | TGTGCCAGCAGCCAAGATTACCAGTACAATGAGCAGTTCTTC | 14 | NA | TRBV14 | NA | TRBJ2-1
CASSLSTSGSFLSVDEQYF | TGTGCCAGCAGTTTGTCGACTAGCGGGAGCTTTCTTTCTGTGGACGAGCAGTACTTC | 19 | TRBD2 | TRBV28 | NA | TRBJ2-7
CASSLRFNEKLFF | TGTGCCAGCAGCTTAAGGTTTAATGAAAAACTGTTTTTT | 13 | NA | TRBV7-2 | NA | TRBJ1-4
CASITGSSYEQYF | TGTGCCAGCATTACGGGAAGCTCCTACGAGCAGTACTTC | 13 | NA | TRBV28 | NA | TRBJ2-7
CASSSGQYTEAFF | TGTGCCAGCAGTTCCGGACAGTACACTGAAGCTTTCTTT | 13 | NA | TRBV6-5 | few | TRBJ1-1
CSVESGTNSYEQYF | TGCAGCGTTGAGTCCGGGACAAATTCCTACGAGCAGTACTTC | 14 | NA | TRBV29-1 | NA | TRBJ2-7
CASSLAGGSYGYTF | TGTGCCAGCAGTTTGGCAGGGGGAAGTTATGGCTACACCTTC | 14 | TRBD1 | TRBV28 | NA | TRBJ1-2
CASSVMGQGASEAFF | TGTGCCAGCAGCGTGATGGGACAGGGGGCTTCTGAAGCTTTCTTT | 15 | TRBD1 | TRBV9 | NA | TRBJ1-1
CASNFQGGYEQYF | TGTGCCAGCAACTTTCAGGGAGGCTACGAGCAGTACTTC | 13 | NA | TRBV2 | NA | TRBJ2-7
CAWSAQGLAGITDTQYF | TGTGCCTGGAGTGCCCAGGGGCTAGCGGGAATCACAGATACGCAGTATTTT | 17 | TRBD2 | TRBV30 | NA | TRBJ2-3
CATSEIHRGGSYEQYF | TGTGCCACGAGCGAGATCCACAGGGGAGGCTCCTACGAGCAGTACTTC | 16 | NA | TRBV15 | NA | TRBJ2-7
CASSMENYGYTF | TGTGCCAGTTCGATGGAAAACTATGGCTACACCTTC | 12 | NA | TRBV19 | once | TRBJ1-2
CASRLADRWDTQYF | TGTGCCAGCAGGCTCGCGGACAGGTGGGATACGCAGTATTTT | 14 | TRBD1 | TRBV7-8 | once | TRBJ2-3
CASSQAGRTNTGELFF | TGCGCCAGCAGCCAAGCGGGACGGACGAACACCGGGGAGCTGTTTTTT | 16 | NA | TRBV4-1 | NA | TRBJ2-2
CASSPFLVSSYNEQFF | TGTGCCAGCAGTCCATTTTTGGTCAGCTCCTACAATGAGCAGTTCTTC | 16 | NA | TRBV27 | few | TRBJ2-1
CASSQDEAGGYGYTF | TGCGCCAGCAGCCAAGATGAGGCAGGGGGCTATGGCTACACCTTC | 15 | TRBD1 | TRBV7-2 | NA | TRBJ1-2
CATGARGTEAFF | TGTGCCACGGGGGCTAGGGGCACTGAAGCTTTCTTT | 12 | NA | TRBV25-1 | NA | TRBJ1-1
CAWSLDIQETQYF | TGTGCCTGGAGCCTTGACATCCAAGAGACCCAGTACTTC | 13 | NA | TRBV30 | NA | TRBJ2-5